This T cell receptor (beta chain) comes out of a study of blood T cell repertoires in COVID-19. Clones were sequenced by immunoSEQ multiplex PCR, and TCRdb holds only the in-frame ones, with some missing. The sample has some 50,000 clones, roughly 84% seen once; the top ten hold roughly 1.4%. V lost 6 bases to trimming and J lost 5 bases, with 16 bases between them. The CDR3 runs 15 residues. CDR1 and CDR2 (germline): LNHDA, SQIVND (reference sequence). The J gene is TRBJ2-2, the V gene TRBV19; D not resolved. The clonotype comes from a man between 50 and 59 years old with acute or convalescent COVID-19. Sequencing used peripheral blood. The CDR3 region has the DNA TGTGCCAGTAGCCCCAATGGCGGTTCTACCGGGGAGCTGTTTTTT. Its translation: CASSPNGGSTGELFF.